This T cell receptor (beta chain) originates from a study of T cell responses to AZD1222 COVID-19 vaccine. Germline CDR1 reads SGDLS; CDR2 reads YYNGEE. Trimming took off 5 bases at V and 0 bases at J, with 8 bases between the two ends. There are 14 residues in the CDR3. The method was immunoSEQ multiplex PCR; TCRdb's version includes in-frame clones alone and lacks a portion of them. This table holds approximately 85,000 clones, approximately 87% found once. The TCR comes from an adult in good health. This chain uses TRBV9 with TRBJ2-2, with D hard to call. Sequencing was performed on peripheral blood, taken on day 0 of AZD1222 vaccination. The CDR3 nucleotides read TGTGCCAGCAGGGCCGTATCGAACACCGGGGAGCTGTTTTTT. Translating it yields CASRAVSNTGELFF.